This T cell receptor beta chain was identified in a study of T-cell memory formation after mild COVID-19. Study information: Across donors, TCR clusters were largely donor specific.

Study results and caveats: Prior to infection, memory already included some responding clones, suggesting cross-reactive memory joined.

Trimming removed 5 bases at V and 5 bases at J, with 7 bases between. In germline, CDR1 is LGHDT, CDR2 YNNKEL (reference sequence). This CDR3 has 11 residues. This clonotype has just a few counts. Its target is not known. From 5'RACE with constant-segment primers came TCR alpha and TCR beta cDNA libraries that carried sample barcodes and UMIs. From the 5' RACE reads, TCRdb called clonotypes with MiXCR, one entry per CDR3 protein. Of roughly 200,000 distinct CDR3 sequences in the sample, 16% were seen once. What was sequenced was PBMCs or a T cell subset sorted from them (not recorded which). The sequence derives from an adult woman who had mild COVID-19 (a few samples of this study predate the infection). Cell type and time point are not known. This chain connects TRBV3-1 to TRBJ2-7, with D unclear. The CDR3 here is CASSFSNEQYF. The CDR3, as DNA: TGTGCCAGCAGCTTCTCTAACGAGCAGTACTTC.